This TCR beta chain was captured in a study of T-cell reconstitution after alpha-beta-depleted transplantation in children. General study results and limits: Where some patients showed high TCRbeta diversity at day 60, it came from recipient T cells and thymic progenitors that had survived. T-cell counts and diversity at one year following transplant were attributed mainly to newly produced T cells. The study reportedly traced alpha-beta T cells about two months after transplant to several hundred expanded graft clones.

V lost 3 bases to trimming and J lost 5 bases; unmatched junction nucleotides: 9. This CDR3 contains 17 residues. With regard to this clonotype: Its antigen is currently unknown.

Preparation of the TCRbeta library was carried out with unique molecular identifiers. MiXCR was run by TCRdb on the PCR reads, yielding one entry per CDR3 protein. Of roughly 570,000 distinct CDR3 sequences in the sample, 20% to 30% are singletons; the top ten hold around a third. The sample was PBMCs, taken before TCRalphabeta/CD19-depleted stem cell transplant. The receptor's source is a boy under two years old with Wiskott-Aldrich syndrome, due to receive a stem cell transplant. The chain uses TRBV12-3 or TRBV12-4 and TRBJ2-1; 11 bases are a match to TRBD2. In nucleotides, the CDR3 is TGTGCCAGCAGTTTCTACTCCGGACTAGCGGGTGACAATGAGCAGTTCTTC. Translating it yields CASSFYSGLAGDNEQFF.